This T cell receptor beta chain was sequenced during a study of Graves' ophthalmopathy and Graves' hyperthyroidism. Points from the study as a whole: The authors also found most expanded thyroid clonotypes above 0.001 frequency in blood. With a specificity of around 76% and a sensitivity of 70.59%, the model predicted ophthalmopathy progression.

Moderate-to-severe activity, with CAS ≥3, NOSPECS ≥4 and duration under 3 months, characterized the donors with ophthalmopathy. Other autoimmune disease, uncontrolled infection, pregnancy and lactation led to exclusion. This clonotype was counted once. As yet, its antigen is unknown. RNA transcripts provided the template for amplifying TCR beta CDR3 regions. Second-round multiplex PCR followed a first-round RT-PCR using HTBI primers. TCRdb processed the multiplex PCR reads anew with MiXCR; each CDR3 protein has one entry. This table has about 220,000 distinct CDR3 sequences, 20% to 25% appearing once. The sequencing input was peripheral blood. This receptor was obtained from a woman aged 45 to 65 with Graves' ophthalmopathy.

CDR3 nucleotide sequence: TGCAGTGCTGGAGGACAACGCTCCTACGAGCAGTACTTC. Its protein product is CSAGGQRSYEQYF. The V gene is TRBV20-1, the J gene TRBJ2-7; D may correspond to TRBD1 or TRBD2 (5 bases each). Germline V gives CDR1 DFQATT, CDR2 SNEGSKA (reference sequence). The germline V and J ends were trimmed by 5 bases and 0 bases, with 11 bases remaining between them. This CDR3 comprises 13 residues.